Following are 25 T cell receptor beta chains from one sample sequenced in a study of OX40 agonist ivuxolimab in advanced cancers. TCRdb keeps only in-frame clones here, not all; method: immunoSEQ multiplex PCR. The table records more than 80,000 clones, more than 80% of them present only once. The sequencing here drew on CD4+ or CD8+ T cells sorted from blood, taken in a trial of the OX40 agonist ivuxolimab. The receptors stem from an adult with an advanced solid tumor such as melanoma, head and neck, liver or kidney cancer.

The sample holds one count of this clone. This chain links TRBV4-2 with TRBJ1-2, with D possibly being TRBD1 (5 bases). V shed 4 bases and J shed 5 bases, with 20 bases lying between them. The germline V gene encodes CDR1 LGHNA and CDR2 YNFKEQ. This CDR3 is 16 amino acids long. CDR3 residues: CASSLAAAGHGYGYTF. Here the CDR3 DNA reads TGTGCCAGCAGCCTCGCCGCTGCGGGGCACGGGTATGGCTACACCTTC.

This chain connects TRBV19 to TRBJ2-5; 8 nucleotides align to TRBD2. V lost 3 bases to trimming and J lost 10 bases; unmatched junction nucleotides: 7. This CDR3 is 13 amino acids long. In germline, CDR1 is LNHDA, CDR2 SQIVND (reference sequence). The CDR3 DNA reads TGTGCCAGTAGTATCGGACTAGCTTTCGACCAGTACTTC. Protein product: CASSIGLAFDQYF. Together with reference TRBV19 and TRBJ2-5, the CDR3 gives the full variable domain: DGGITQSPKYLFRKEGQNVTLSCEQNLNHDAMYWYRQDPGQGLRLIYYSQIVNDFQKGDIAEGYSVSREKKESFPLTVTSAQKNPTAFYLCASSIGLAFDQYFGPGTRLLVL.

V gene TRBV27 combines with J gene TRBJ2-1, with TRBD2 identical over 10 bases. The CDR3 loop spans 15 amino acids. CDR1 is MNHEY and CDR2 is SMNVEV in the germline V gene (reference sequence). V lost 6 bases, J lost 3 bases, and 5 bases stayed unmatched. This chain's CDR3 is CASRAGLAVYNEQFF. In nucleotides, the CDR3 is TGTGCCAGCAGGGCTGGACTAGCGGTCTACAATGAGCAGTTCTTC.

The chain couples TRBV4-1 to TRBJ2-1, with 10 nucleotides matching TRBD2. V gave up 0 bases and J gave up 6 bases; unmatched junction bases: 11. The length of the CDR3 is 18 residues. Per the germline V gene, CDR1 is MGHRA and CDR2 is YSYEKL. The CDR3 nucleotides are TGCGCCAGCAGCCAAGATCTAGCGGGGGATCCGTGGGGCAATGAGCAGTTCTTC. This translates into CASSQDLAGDPWGNEQFF.

V is TRBV10-2 and J is TRBJ2-1, with a tentative D call TRBD1 (6 bases). The CDR3 has 13 residues. CDR1 is WSHSY and CDR2 is SAAADI in the germline V gene. Trimming removed 8 bases at V and 2 bases at J, with 10 bases between. As DNA, the CDR3 is TGCGCCAGCCTCGACAGGACCTACAATGAGCAGTTCTTC. Translating it yields CASLDRTYNEQFF.

This clone was counted a single time. V is TRBV27 and J is TRBJ1-1; D may be TRBD1 (6 bases). The CDR3 sequence is 14 residues long. Trimming stripped 2 bases from V and 5 bases from J, with 12 bases between. Germline CDR1 and CDR2: MNHEY and SMNVEV (reference sequence). The CDR3: CASSLGGWGTEAFF. The CDR3 coding sequence is TGTGCCAGCAGTTTAGGGGGCTGGGGAACTGAAGCTTTCTTT.

This clone appeared once. The gene calls are TRBV28 and TRBJ2-1; possible D gene TRBD2, 5 bases. This CDR3 is 17 amino acids long. Germline assignment: CDR1 MDHEN and CDR2 SYDVKM. The V gene lost 6 bases and the J gene lost 4 bases, with 22 bases spanning the gap. DNA for the CDR3: TGTGCCAGCAGACCTTCTAGCTGGACCACGGGATACAATGAGCAGTTCTTC. It translates to CASRPSSWTTGYNEQFF.

The rearrangement joins TRBV28 to TRBJ1-5, with D possibly TRBD1 on 5 matching bases. This CDR3 comprises 13 residues. The V gene lost 0 bases and the J gene lost 10 bases, with 10 bases spanning the gap. CDR1 and CDR2 from the germline V gene are MDHEN and SYDVKM. The CDR3 DNA reads TGTGCCAGCAGTTTATGGGGGGGGGACCCCCAGCATTTT. This codes for CASSLWGGDPQHF.

This clone was found once. The rearrangement joins TRBV28 to TRBJ2-1; D is possibly TRBD1 (5 bases). Germline CDR1 MDHEN, CDR2 SYDVKM. The CDR3 totals 16 residues. V was trimmed by 2 bases and J by 4 bases, leaving 15 bases between them. The DNA of the CDR3 is TGTGCCAGCAGTTTAATATCCGCAACAGGATACAATGAGCAGTTCTTC. Its protein is CASSLISATGYNEQFF.

The rearrangement links TRBV9 to TRBJ2-3; D unclear. The CDR3 contains 12 residues. From germline, CDR1 is SGDLS and CDR2 YYNGEE. Trimming pared 4 bases from V and 2 bases from J, leaving 5 bases between. The chain's CDR3 is CASSRATDTQYF. The CDR3, as DNA: TGTGCCAGCAGCCGGGCCACAGATACGCAGTATTTT.

The rearrangement links TRBV30 to TRBJ1-6, with D unclear. CDR1 is GTSNPN, CDR2 SVGIG, per germline (reference sequence). V was cut by 0 bases and J by 7 bases, with 10 bases left in between. The CDR3 loop spans 14 amino acids. The CDR3 protein is CAWSVRHANSPLHF. The CDR3 DNA is TGTGCCTGGAGTGTCAGACACGCCAATTCACCCCTCCACTTT.

This chain uses TRBV7-9 with TRBJ1-5; 8 bases are shared with TRBD1. Germline values: CDR1 SEHNR, CDR2 FQNEAQ (reference sequence). The CDR3 spans 15 residues. Trimming took 4 bases from V and 2 from J; bases not matched to a gene: 4. In nucleotides, the CDR3 is TGTGCCAGCAGCTCCGGACAGGGCCGCAATCAGCCCCAGCATTTT. It yields the protein CASSSGQGRNQPQHF.

The chain combines TRBV14 with TRBJ2-2, with 7 bases matching TRBD2. Germline lookup yields CDR1 SGHDN and CDR2 FVKESK. V was clipped by 4 bases and J by 4 bases; unmatched bases: 6. The CDR3 totals 15 residues. CDR3 loop: CASSRSGGGTGELFF. The CDR3 coding sequence is TGTGCCAGCAGCCGAAGTGGCGGGGGCACCGGGGAGCTGTTTTTT.

The V call is TRBV19, the J call TRBJ1-5; no definite D call. V gave up 1 base and J gave up 4 bases, with 5 bases separating them. The CDR3 has 13 residues. Per the germline V gene, CDR1 is LNHDA and CDR2 is SQIVND (reference sequence). CDR3 DNA sequence: TGTGCCAGTAGTATAGGGGGTAATCAGCCCCAGCATTTT. Amino acid sequence: CASSIGGNQPQHF.

The CDR3, as DNA: TGTGCCAGTAGTCCGGACAGGGGGCTTAGCAATCAGCCCCAGCATTTT. It codes for CASSPDRGLSNQPQHF. The chain combines TRBV19 with TRBJ1-5; 11 positions match TRBD1. V shed 5 bases and J 0 bases; nucleotides not matched to a gene: 3. The germline gives CDR1 LNHDA, CDR2 SQIVND (reference sequence). This CDR3 is built from 16 residues.

This clone came up once. The chain combines TRBV7-8 with TRBJ1-5, with D unresolved. Germline V gives CDR1 SGHVS, CDR2 FQNEAQ. The CDR3 totals 14 residues. Trimming cost V 2 bases and J 0 bases, with 5 bases left between them. CDR3 in DNA: TGTGCCAGCAGCTTATGGGGTAGCAATCAGCCCCAGCATTTT. Protein: CASSLWGSNQPQHF.

Remarks on this clone: At one of its ends the junction is not consistent with the germline gene, which may arise from a read error. V gene TRBV4-3 combines with J gene TRBJ1-5, with D tentatively TRBD1 (5 bases). The CDR3 runs 15 residues. Germline assignment: CDR1 LGHNA and CDR2 YSLEER. The CDR3 DNA is TGCGCCAGCAGCCAAGATGGGGCAGGGCATCAGTCCCAGCATTTT. Protein sequence: CASSQDGAGHQSQHF.

The rearrangement joins TRBV30 to TRBJ1-2, with a tentative D call TRBD1 (5 bases). The V end lost 3 bases, the J end lost 5 bases, and 7 bases lay between the germline ends. Germline assignment: CDR1 GTSNPN and CDR2 SVGIG (reference sequence). The CDR3 is made up of 11 amino acids. The DNA of the CDR3 is TGTGCCTGGAGGGGGGGATATGGCTACACCTTC. Translating it yields CAWRGGYGYTF.

The rearrangement uses TRBV30 and TRBJ2-3; no definite D call. With 1 base removed from V and 6 bases from J, the gap between germline ends came to 8 bases. CDR3 length equals 12 residues. The germline gives CDR1 GTSNPN, CDR2 SVGIG (reference sequence). CDR3 region: CAWSAMGDTQYF. In DNA form, the CDR3 reads TGTGCCTGGAGTGCGATGGGGGATACGCAGTATTTT.

V is TRBV23-1 and J is TRBJ2-3; 7 nucleotides align to TRBD2. TRBV23-1 is identified as an open reading frame with a role that is uncertain. The CDR3 is made up of 16 amino acids. The J segment lost 6 bases and the V segment lost 4 bases, leaving 13 bases of the junction unmatched. CDR3 DNA sequence: TGCGCCAGCAGTCCCGGGTGGGAGGGCCCCCCGGATACGCAGTATTTT. Its protein is CASSPGWEGPPDTQYF.

V usage is TRBV7-2 and J usage is TRBJ2-3, with a tentative D call TRBD2 (6 bases). Germline V gene sequence: CDR1 SGHTA, CDR2 FQGNSA. V gave up 5 bases and J gave up 5 bases, with 14 bases separating them. The CDR3 is 14 residues long. The CDR3 bases are TGTGCCAGCAGCCCCATGGGACTTGGAGATACGCAGTATTTT. The encoded protein is CASSPMGLGDTQYF. Variable domain in full (rest from reference TRBV7-2 and TRBJ2-3): GAGVSQSPSNKVTEKGKDVELRCDPISGHTALYWYRQSLGQGLEFLIYFQGNSAPDKSGLPSDRFSAERTGGSVSTLTIQRTQQEDSAVYLCASSPMGLGDTQYFGPGTRLTVL.

The chain has TRBV27 and TRBJ2-1; 12 bases fit TRBD2. The germline gives CDR1 MNHEY, CDR2 SMNVEV (reference sequence). The CDR3 totals 16 residues. V trimming: 1 base; J trimming: 7 bases; junction bases outside the gene matches: 5. Written as DNA, the CDR3 is TGTGCCAGCAGTTTATACCGACTAGCGGGAGTAAATGAGCAGTTCTTC. It specifies CASSLYRLAGVNEQFF.

The V gene is TRBV6-6, the J gene TRBJ2-3, with 12 bases matching TRBD2. The CDR3 contains 15 residues. V dropped 8 bases and J dropped 2; count of bases not matched to a gene: 5. From germline, CDR1 is MNHNY and CDR2 SVGAGI (reference sequence). CDR3 DNA sequence: TGTGCCAGCCTCGGACTAGCGGGATACACAGATACGCAGTATTTT. Amino acids: CASLGLAGYTDTQYF.

The chain carries TRBV7-3 and TRBJ1-6; D possibly corresponds to TRBD1 (5 bases). The CDR3 is 15 residues long. Germline CDR1 and CDR2: SGHTA and FQGTGA. V gave up 2 bases and J gave up 7 bases, with 12 bases separating them. The CDR3 loop reads CASSLVVGGNSPLHF. The DNA of the CDR3 is TGTGCCAGCAGCTTAGTTGTCGGGGGGAATTCACCCCTCCACTTT.

This rearrangement joins TRBV23-1 to TRBJ1-2; a weak D match, TRBD1 (6 bases). TRBV23-1 is known as an ORF, though its function is uncertain. Deletions cut 4 bases from V and 0 bases from J, with 15 bases between. The CDR3 runs 16 residues. The CDR3 DNA follows: TGCGCCAGCAGTCGGGGGGCGAGGACCCCTAACTATGGCTACACCTTC. Translating it yields CASSRGARTPNYGYTF.